The rows below give T cell receptor beta chains drawn from one sample of a study of T cell responses to AZD1222 COVID-19 vaccine. Sequenced by immunoSEQ multiplex PCR; TCRdb stores in-frame clones only, minus some. The table records around 80,000 clones, about four fifths of them present only once. This specimen consisted of peripheral blood, obtained 28 days after the second AZD1222 dose. These receptors were collected from an adult who received the AZD1222 COVID-19 vaccine. CDR3s include the opening cysteine and the closing phenylalanine or tryptophan. D genes are given only for firm matches. Not every row has a clone size; where given, it reads once, few, many or a size class.

>TRBD2|TRBV19|-|TRBJ2-1|15
TGTGCCAGTAGTAGATCTAGCGGGAGTCGGAATGAGCAGTTCTTC
CASSRSSGSRNEQFF
>TRBD2|TRBV7-2|-|TRBJ2-1|17
TGTGCCAGCAGCTTAGCCGGGACTAGCGGGACCCACAATGAGCAGTTCTTC
CASSLAGTSGTHNEQFF
>TRBD1|TRBV10-3|-|TRBJ1-1|14
TGTGCCACCATACGACAGGGAAGGGGCACTGAAGCTTTCTTT
CATIRQGRGTEAFF
>TRBD2|TRBV5-4|-|TRBJ2-7|15
TGTGCCAGCAGCGCTACTAGCGGGAGTTTCAACGAGCAGTACTTC
CASSATSGSFNEQYF
>-|TRBV18|-|TRBJ1-1|13
TGTGCCAGCTCACCACCGGGACCCCCGGGGGCTTTCTTT
CASSPPGPPGAFF
>TRBD2|TRBV10-3|-|TRBJ2-1|14
TGTGCCATCGGTCCAGCGGGAAGTGACAATGAGCAGTTCTTC
CAIGPAGSDNEQFF
>TRBD2|TRBV2|-|TRBJ2-7|14
TGTGCCAGCACCGAACGCGGGAGCTCCTACGAGCAGTACTTC
CASTERGSSYEQYF
>TRBD1|TRBV18|-|TRBJ1-1|13
TGTGCCAGCTCACCAACAGGGGATACTGAAGCTTTCTTT
CASSPTGDTEAFF
>-|TRBV6-1|-|TRBJ1-5|15
TGTGCCAGCAGTGAATCGGGGTTAAGCAATCAGCCCCAGCATTTT
CASSESGLSNQPQHF
>-|TRBV29-1|-|TRBJ2-7|11
TGCAGCGTAAACTCAGGGGCCGAGCAGTACTTC
CSVNSGAEQYF
>TRBD2|TRBV5-4|-|TRBJ2-1|15
TGTGCCAGCAGCTTGGACAGCGGGGCGTACAATGAGCAGTTCTTC
CASSLDSGAYNEQFF
>-|TRBV28|-|TRBJ2-7|15
TGTGCCACCTATACAAGACGGGCATTAGCCTACGAGCAGTACTTC
CATYTRRALAYEQYF
>-|TRBV4-3|once|TRBJ1-3|18
TGCGCCAGCAGCCAAGCGTCTGAGAGGGCCATCTCTGGAAACACCATATATTTT
CASSQASERAISGNTIYF
>-|TRBV12-3/TRBV12-4|-|TRBJ2-5|13
TGTGCCAGCAGTTTGACTAGTGGTGAGACCCAGTACTTC
CASSLTSGETQYF
>TRBD1|TRBV10-3|few|TRBJ2-3|13
TGTGCCAACCGGGACAGCTCAACAGATACGCAGTATTTT
CANRDSSTDTQYF
>TRBD1|TRBV6-1|once|TRBJ1-6|16
TGTGCCAGCAGTGAAACAACAGGGGGCGCATGGTCACCCCTCCACTTT
CASSETTGGAWSPLHF
>TRBD1|TRBV7-2|-|TRBJ2-7|14
TGTGCCAGCAGCCCGGGGGACAGGTATTACGAGCAGTACTTC
CASSPGDRYYEQYF
>-|TRBV6-1|-|TRBJ2-1|16
TGTGCCAGCAGTGAAGTGTATCCAGTGGTCCCCAATGAGCAGTTCTTC
CASSEVYPVVPNEQFF
>-|TRBV4-1|-|TRBJ1-4|15
TGCGCCAGCAGCCAAGAGAAAACAACTAATGAAAAACTGTTTTTT
CASSQEKTTNEKLFF
>-|TRBV18|-|TRBJ2-5|13
TGTGCCAGCTCACCGGGGGCGCAAGAGACCCAGTACTTC
CASSPGAQETQYF
>-|TRBV28|-|TRBJ1-5|17
TGTGCCAGCAGTTTAAGGCAGGGAAGGGCAGGCAATCAGCCCCAGCATTTT
CASSLRQGRAGNQPQHF
>TRBD1|TRBV11-3|-|TRBJ2-5|15
TGTGCCAGCAGCTTGGGACAGGGGAGCCAAGAGACCCAGTACTTC
CASSLGQGSQETQYF
>-|TRBV27|-|TRBJ1-2|16
TGTGCCAGCAGGGAGACACAGGGAGGCAGTGGCTATGGCTACACCTTC
CASRETQGGSGYGYTF
>-|TRBV28|-|TRBJ1-4|14
TGTGCCAGCAGTACGACGGCCCCCTCTATGAAACTGTTTTTT
CASSTTAPSMKLFF
>-|TRBV19|-|TRBJ2-2|13
TGTGCCAGTAGGGGACGCCGTTCCGGGGAGCTGTTTTTT
CASRGRRSGELFF
>-|TRBV11-2|few|TRBJ1-3|15
TGTGCCAGCAGCCTGAAACTGGCGGCTGGAAACACCATATATTTT
CASSLKLAAGNTIYF
>-|TRBV7-8|-|TRBJ1-3|15
TGTGCCAGCAGCTTAGTCCAGGCCGCCGGAAACACCATATATTTT
CASSLVQAAGNTIYF
>-|TRBV9|-|TRBJ1-1|15
TGTGCCAGCAGCGGAACAGGGAGGGCGACCACTGAAGCTTTCTTT
CASSGTGRATTEAFF
>-|TRBV15|-|TRBJ2-7|14
TGTGCCACCAGCAGAGCTTTGGGGGTAGGCGAGCAGTACTTC
CATSRALGVGEQYF
>TRBD1|TRBV7-2|-|TRBJ1-5|16
TGTGCCAGCAGCTTAGGGGGGGACAGACGCAATCAGCCCCAGCATTTT
CASSLGGDRRNQPQHF
>TRBD1|TRBV25-1|-|TRBJ2-1|15
TGTGCCAGCAGTGAAGGACAGGGCCCCTACAATGAGCAGTTCTTC
CASSEGQGPYNEQFF
>TRBD2|TRBV5-6|once|TRBJ2-7|17
TGTGCCAGCAGCTCCTTACTAAGCGGGAGGGGGTCCTACGAGCAGTACTTC
CASSSLLSGRGSYEQYF
>-|TRBV7-2|-|TRBJ1-5|14
TGTGCCAGCAGCCTCACCCATAGCAATCAGCCCCAGCATTTT
CASSLTHSNQPQHF
>-|TRBV19|-|TRBJ1-5|16
TGTGCCAGTAGTATAGTCGGACAGACTAGCAATCAGCCCCAGCATTTT
CASSIVGQTSNQPQHF
>TRBD2|TRBV27|-|TRBJ2-7|17
TGTGCCAGCAGTTTCCGTAGTTCGGGACTAGCGGTCTACGAGCAGTACTTC
CASSFRSSGLAVYEQYF
>-|TRBV7-9|-|TRBJ2-2|12
TGTGCCACCGCAGGTGCCACCGGGGAGCTGTTTTTT
CATAGATGELFF
>-|TRBV7-8|-|TRBJ2-7|14
TGTGCCAGCAGCCGAGCCGGGACCCTCTACGAGCAGTACTTC
CASSRAGTLYEQYF
>-|TRBV6-1|few|TRBJ2-5|15
TGTGCCAGCAGTGAATCGGGGTCAAGACAAGAGACCCAGTACTTC
CASSESGSRQETQYF
>-|TRBV19|-|TRBJ2-3|14
TGTGCCAGTAGTATGACCTTAAGGGCAGATACGCAGTATTTT
CASSMTLRADTQYF
>TRBD1|TRBV18|-|TRBJ2-3|14
TGTGCCAGCTCACGGGCGCAGGGGGAGGATACGCAGTATTTT
CASSRAQGEDTQYF
>TRBD1|TRBV10-3|-|TRBJ1-1|14
TGTGCCATCAGTGATCGACAGGGTCGCGCTGAAGCTTTCTTT
CAISDRQGRAEAFF